This T cell receptor (beta chain) was identified during a study of T-cell reconstitution after alpha-beta-depleted transplantation in children. CDR1 and CDR2 (germline): ENHRY, SYGVKD. V lost 0 bases and J lost 4; bases outside the gene matches: 10. The CDR3 length is 17 residues. It was with unique molecular identifiers that the TCRbeta library was prepared. TCRdb re-derived calls from the PCR reads in MiXCR, one entry per CDR3 protein. In the table there are some 72,000 distinct CDR3 sequences, 5.5% to 7.5% of which are singletons. The V gene is TRBV10-3, the J gene TRBJ2-7; TRBD1 matches 9 bases. The starting material was PBMCs from the stem cell graft donor, obtained from the stem cell graft. The receptor's source is a human donor who donated a stem cell graft to a child with acute lymphoblastic leukemia. The CDR3 protein is CAISESGTGSTLYEQYF. CDR3 nucleotide sequence: TGTGCCATCAGTGAGTCAGGGACAGGGTCTACCCTTTACGAGCAGTACTTC.